This is a list of T cell receptor beta chains from one sample in a study of shared clonotypes between healthy human individuals. The assay was immunoSEQ multiplex PCR, and TCRdb's table has in-frame clones only and misses some. The table shows around 2,000,000 clones, with about 95% occurring only once. Sequenced sample: naive CD8+ T cells sorted from blood. The receptor source for this set is a man aged 18 to 30 in good health. Both conserved end residues are part of each CDR3. A D gene is named only where the DNA matches it firmly. Clone size appears in some rows only: once, few, many, or a class for an expanded clone.

clone_size: NA; j_call: TRBJ2-2; d_call: NA; v_call: TRBV4-1; cdr3_aa: CASSKGGELFF; cdr3_nt: TGCGCCAGCAGCAAGGGCGGGGAGCTGTTTTTT
clone_size: NA; j_call: TRBJ2-1; d_call: TRBD2; v_call: TRBV6-5; cdr3_aa: CASSYSGGLIPNEQFF; cdr3_nt: TGTGCCAGCAGTTACTCCGGGGGACTAATCCCCAATGAGCAGTTCTTC
clone_size: once; j_call: TRBJ2-7; d_call: NA; v_call: TRBV27; cdr3_aa: CASSFGVMESYEQYF; cdr3_nt: TGTGCCAGCAGTTTCGGCGTAATGGAGTCCTACGAGCAGTACTTC
clone_size: NA; j_call: TRBJ2-3; d_call: NA; v_call: TRBV4-3; cdr3_aa: CASSQDSGDTQYF; cdr3_nt: TGCGCCAGCAGCCAAGACTCTGGAGATACGCAGTATTTT
clone_size: NA; j_call: TRBJ2-7; d_call: NA; v_call: TRBV5-6; cdr3_aa: CASSLRNSGEQYF; cdr3_nt: TGTGCCAGCAGCTTGCGGAACTCGGGGGAGCAGTACTTC
clone_size: NA; j_call: TRBJ2-7; d_call: TRBD2; v_call: TRBV2; cdr3_aa: CASSGEGSGSYEQYF; cdr3_nt: TGTGCCAGCAGTGGGGAGGGTAGCGGGTCCTACGAGCAGTACTTC
clone_size: NA; j_call: TRBJ2-7; d_call: NA; v_call: TRBV4-3; cdr3_aa: CASSQDRGTYEQYF; cdr3_nt: TGCGCCAGCAGCCAAGATCGGGGTACCTACGAGCAGTACTTC
clone_size: NA; j_call: TRBJ1-1; d_call: NA; v_call: TRBV29-1; cdr3_aa: CSVGNDAPEAFF; cdr3_nt: TGCAGCGTTGGGAATGATGCTCCTGAAGCTTTCTTT
clone_size: NA; j_call: TRBJ2-7; d_call: TRBD2; v_call: TRBV6-1; cdr3_aa: CASSEYGGRAYEQYF; cdr3_nt: TGTGCCAGCAGTGAATACGGCGGGAGAGCCTACGAGCAGTACTTC
clone_size: NA; j_call: TRBJ2-7; d_call: NA; v_call: TRBV28; cdr3_aa: CASSFGRASYEQYF; cdr3_nt: TGTGCCAGCAGTTTTGGGCGGGCTTCATACGAGCAGTACTTC
clone_size: NA; j_call: TRBJ1-2; d_call: NA; v_call: TRBV30; cdr3_aa: CALDSQGYGYTF; cdr3_nt: TGTGCCTTGGACAGCCAGGGGTATGGCTACACCTTC
clone_size: NA; j_call: TRBJ2-5; d_call: NA; v_call: TRBV6-5; cdr3_aa: CASSPLFPSEETQYF; cdr3_nt: TGTGCCAGCAGCCCGTTATTCCCTTCGGAAGAGACCCAGTACTTC
clone_size: NA; j_call: TRBJ1-4; d_call: TRBD1; v_call: TRBV2; cdr3_aa: CASSEARDSATNEKLFF; cdr3_nt: TGTGCCAGCAGTGAAGCCCGGGACAGTGCAACTAATGAAAAACTGTTTTTT
clone_size: NA; j_call: TRBJ1-1; d_call: NA; v_call: TRBV4-3; cdr3_aa: CASSQGLGGLVTEAFF; cdr3_nt: TGCGCCAGCAGCCAAGGACTGGGGGGGCTCGTCACTGAAGCTTTCTTT
clone_size: NA; j_call: TRBJ2-5; d_call: TRBD1; v_call: TRBV10-3; cdr3_aa: CATAPGQGMETQYF; cdr3_nt: TGTGCCACAGCGCCGGGACAGGGGATGGAGACCCAGTACTTC
clone_size: NA; j_call: TRBJ2-7; d_call: TRBD1; v_call: TRBV28; cdr3_aa: CASSSPGQGDEQYF; cdr3_nt: TGTGCCAGCAGTTCTCCGGGACAGGGAGACGAGCAGTACTTC
clone_size: NA; j_call: TRBJ1-1; d_call: NA; v_call: TRBV28; cdr3_aa: CASSRSTEAFF; cdr3_nt: TGTGCCAGCAGCCGTTCCACTGAAGCTTTCTTT
clone_size: NA; j_call: TRBJ1-6; d_call: NA; v_call: TRBV5-1; cdr3_aa: CASSLTGAYSYNSPLHF; cdr3_nt: TGCGCCAGCAGCTTAACAGGCGCCTACTCCTATAATTCACCCCTCCACTTT
clone_size: NA; j_call: TRBJ2-3; d_call: NA; v_call: TRBV30; cdr3_aa: CAWSVYGTSTDTQYF; cdr3_nt: TGTGCCTGGAGTGTTTACGGGACTAGCACAGATACGCAGTATTTT
clone_size: NA; j_call: TRBJ1-1; d_call: NA; v_call: TRBV9; cdr3_aa: CASSTQGEWTEAFF; cdr3_nt: TGTGCCAGCAGCACCCAGGGAGAATGGACTGAAGCTTTCTTT
clone_size: NA; j_call: TRBJ2-7; d_call: TRBD2; v_call: TRBV4-3; cdr3_aa: CASSQGLAGGYEQYF; cdr3_nt: TGCGCCAGCAGCCAAGGTCTAGCGGGTGGGTACGAGCAGTACTTC
clone_size: NA; j_call: TRBJ2-5; d_call: NA; v_call: TRBV5-1; cdr3_aa: CASSPFGTEETQYF; cdr3_nt: TGCGCCAGCAGCCCTTTCGGGACGGAAGAGACCCAGTACTTC
clone_size: NA; j_call: TRBJ1-5; d_call: TRBD1; v_call: TRBV19; cdr3_aa: CASSEKGQGGFLGNQPQHF; cdr3_nt: TGTGCCAGTAGCGAAAAAGGACAGGGGGGGTTCCTTGGCAATCAGCCCCAGCATTTT
clone_size: NA; j_call: TRBJ2-7; d_call: TRBD1; v_call: TRBV5-6; cdr3_aa: CASSLGQGSSYEQYF; cdr3_nt: TGTGCCAGCAGCCTAGGACAGGGGTCCTCCTACGAGCAGTACTTC
clone_size: NA; j_call: TRBJ2-1; d_call: NA; v_call: TRBV6-1; cdr3_aa: CASHVGPLSYNEQFF; cdr3_nt: TGTGCCAGCCACGTTGGACCTCTCTCCTACAATGAGCAGTTCTTC
clone_size: NA; j_call: TRBJ2-2; d_call: TRBD2; v_call: TRBV7-9; cdr3_aa: CASSSAASGGSGTGELFF; cdr3_nt: TGTGCCAGCAGCTCGGCGGCTAGCGGGGGGAGCGGGACCGGGGAGCTGTTTTTT
clone_size: NA; j_call: TRBJ1-3; d_call: NA; v_call: TRBV30; cdr3_aa: CAWSDTSSGNTIYF; cdr3_nt: TGTGCCTGGAGCGACACGAGCTCTGGAAACACCATATATTTT
clone_size: few; j_call: TRBJ1-2; d_call: TRBD1; v_call: TRBV10-3; cdr3_aa: CAIRPGTDYGYTF; cdr3_nt: TGTGCCATCAGGCCCGGGACAGACTATGGCTACACCTTC
clone_size: once; j_call: TRBJ2-5; d_call: NA; v_call: TRBV7-6; cdr3_aa: CASSLSVVPQETQYF; cdr3_nt: TGTGCCAGCAGCTTAAGCGTTGTCCCCCAAGAGACCCAGTACTTC
clone_size: NA; j_call: TRBJ2-7; d_call: NA; v_call: TRBV6-5; cdr3_aa: CASSYIGLNYEQYF; cdr3_nt: TGTGCCAGCAGTTATATTGGACTTAACTACGAGCAGTACTTC
clone_size: NA; j_call: TRBJ2-7; d_call: NA; v_call: TRBV4-3; cdr3_aa: CASSQDNEGDYEQYF; cdr3_nt: TGCGCCAGCAGCCAAGATAATGAGGGAGACTACGAGCAGTACTTC
clone_size: NA; j_call: TRBJ1-2; d_call: NA; v_call: TRBV25-1; cdr3_aa: CASSVQDSYGYTF; cdr3_nt: TGTGCCAGCAGTGTACAGGATTCCTATGGCTACACCTTC
clone_size: NA; j_call: TRBJ1-5; d_call: NA; v_call: TRBV9; cdr3_aa: CASSGEGSNQPQHF; cdr3_nt: TGTGCCAGCAGCGGTGAAGGGAGCAATCAGCCCCAGCATTTT
clone_size: NA; j_call: TRBJ2-7; d_call: TRBD1; v_call: TRBV19; cdr3_aa: CASSNRDRGYEQYF; cdr3_nt: TGTGCCAGTAGTAACCGGGACAGGGGGTACGAGCAGTACTTC
clone_size: NA; j_call: TRBJ1-2; d_call: NA; v_call: TRBV13; cdr3_aa: CASRETGSGDGGYTF; cdr3_nt: TGTGCCAGCAGAGAAACAGGGTCGGGGGATGGAGGCTACACCTTC
clone_size: NA; j_call: TRBJ2-7; d_call: NA; v_call: TRBV5-5; cdr3_aa: CASSLEGALNYEQYF; cdr3_nt: TGTGCCAGCAGCTTGGAAGGGGCCCTTAACTACGAGCAGTACTTC
clone_size: NA; j_call: TRBJ1-2; d_call: TRBD1; v_call: TRBV27; cdr3_aa: CASSLTPGGGYTF; cdr3_nt: TGTGCCAGCAGTTTAACCCCAGGGGGTGGCTACACCTTC
clone_size: once; j_call: TRBJ2-5; d_call: NA; v_call: TRBV27; cdr3_aa: CASSLLGTRETQYF; cdr3_nt: TGTGCCAGCAGTTTACTGGGGACGCGAGAGACCCAGTACTTC
clone_size: NA; j_call: TRBJ2-7; d_call: TRBD2; v_call: TRBV11-2; cdr3_aa: CASSVPGLGIGEQYF; cdr3_nt: TGTGCCAGCAGCGTTCCGGGACTAGGGATAGGTGAGCAGTACTTC
clone_size: NA; j_call: TRBJ2-5; d_call: TRBD2; v_call: TRBV30; cdr3_aa: CAWSGVGGVGETQYF; cdr3_nt: TGTGCCTGGAGTGGGGTCGGGGGGGTAGGAGAGACCCAGTACTTC